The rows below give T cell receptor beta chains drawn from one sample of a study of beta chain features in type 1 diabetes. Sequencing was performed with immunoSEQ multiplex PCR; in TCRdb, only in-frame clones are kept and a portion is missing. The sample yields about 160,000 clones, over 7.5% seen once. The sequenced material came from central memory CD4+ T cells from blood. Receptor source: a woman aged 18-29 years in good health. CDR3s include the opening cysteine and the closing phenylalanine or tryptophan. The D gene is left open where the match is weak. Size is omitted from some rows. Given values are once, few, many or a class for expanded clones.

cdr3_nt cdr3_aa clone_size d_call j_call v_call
TGTGCCAGCTCACCGGTTAGCAGTAACTCTGGGGCCAACGTCCTGACTTTC CASSPVSSNSGANVLTF few NA TRBJ2-6 TRBV18
TGTGCCAGCAGCCCCTTTCAGGGGGCTGACTATGGCTACACCTTC CASSPFQGADYGYTF few TRBD1 TRBJ1-2 TRBV7-9
TGTGCCAGCAGCCCCCCTCAGGGAAACACTGAAGCTTTCTTT CASSPPQGNTEAFF few NA TRBJ1-1 TRBV7-9
TGTGCCAGCAAGGGGTTGCGGACTAGCGGGGAATACAATGAGCAGTTCTTC CASKGLRTSGEYNEQFF NA TRBD2 TRBJ2-1 TRBV2
TGTGCCAGCTCACCTGGACAGGACACTGAAGCTTTCTTT CASSPGQDTEAFF NA TRBD1 TRBJ1-1 TRBV18
TGTGCCAGCAGCCAAGAAAGGGCGCAGGGGTATGGCTACACCTTC CASSQERAQGYGYTF few NA TRBJ1-2 TRBV4-2
TGTGCCTGGAGGGAACAGGGGGAGAGGACTGAAGCTTTCTTT CAWREQGERTEAFF NA TRBD1 TRBJ1-1 TRBV30
TGTGCCAGCAGCCAAGATCCGGGACTAGCGGGAGCGCATGAGCAGTTCTTC CASSQDPGLAGAHEQFF NA TRBD2 TRBJ2-1 TRBV14
TGCGCCAGCAGACCAACCTCACTAGCGGGAGGCGAGCAGTACTTC CASRPTSLAGGEQYF few TRBD2 TRBJ2-7 TRBV5-1
TGCGCCAGCAGCTTGGGACAGGGGGCGAACACCATATATTTT CASSLGQGANTIYF few TRBD1 TRBJ1-3 TRBV5-1
TGTGCCAGCGGGGGACAGGCCGTCTATGGCTACACCTTC CASGGQAVYGYTF few TRBD1 TRBJ1-2 TRBV7-2
TGCAGCGTGGCTAGTAACTCCTACAATGAGCAGTTCTTC CSVASNSYNEQFF NA NA TRBJ2-1 TRBV29-1
TGCGCCAGCAGCTTGACAGGGGGGGCCCTTAACACTGAAGCTTTCTTT CASSLTGGALNTEAFF few TRBD1 TRBJ1-1 TRBV5-1
TGTGCCAGCTCGGACAGCTTCCAAGAGACCCAGTACTTC CASSDSFQETQYF NA NA TRBJ2-5 TRBV25-1
TGCGCCAGCAGTCAATGCGGGGCCTACGAGCAGTACTTC CASSQCGAYEQYF few NA TRBJ2-7 TRBV23-1
TGCAGCGTTGCGGTGGGACAGAAGCAGTTCTTC CSVAVGQKQFF many TRBD1 TRBJ2-1 TRBV29-1
TGTGCCAGCAGTAGAGGAGAAGGTCAGCCCCAGCATTTT CASSRGEGQPQHF NA NA TRBJ1-5 TRBV6-6
TGTGCCACCAGCAGAGCCCTACAGGGAACCGGGCCCCAGCATTTT CATSRALQGTGPQHF few NA TRBJ1-5 TRBV15